This TCR beta chain stems from a study of blood T cell repertoires in COVID-19. On the study more broadly: Samples of COVID-19 (acute and convalescent) were obtained from the United States, Italy and Spain. PBMCs, B-cell-depleted T cells, or T cells were the source of the cDNA or gDNA that made up the material.

Per germline, CDR1 ENHRY and CDR2 SYGVKD. The CDR3 is made up of 15 amino acids. V was cut by 3 bases and J by 8 bases, with 16 bases left in between. Per the original methods: Amplification of reference gene primers was used by the study to estimate nucleated cell counts. The table came from immunoSEQ multiplex PCR; TCRdb's copy has only in-frame clones and leaves some out. The V and J calls and clone size come from that table; D and trimming were worked out from the DNA. There are under 70,000 clones in the sample; more than 60% occur only once, and approximately 14% lies in the top ten. The source is a woman between 70 and 85 years old with acute or convalescent COVID-19. The chain carries TRBV10-3 and TRBJ1-4; D might be TRBD1 (5 bases). Material: peripheral blood. In DNA, the CDR3 is TGTGCCATCAGTGACCTGGGACTTCCTTGGGAAAAACTGTTTTTT. It specifies CAISDLGLPWEKLFF.